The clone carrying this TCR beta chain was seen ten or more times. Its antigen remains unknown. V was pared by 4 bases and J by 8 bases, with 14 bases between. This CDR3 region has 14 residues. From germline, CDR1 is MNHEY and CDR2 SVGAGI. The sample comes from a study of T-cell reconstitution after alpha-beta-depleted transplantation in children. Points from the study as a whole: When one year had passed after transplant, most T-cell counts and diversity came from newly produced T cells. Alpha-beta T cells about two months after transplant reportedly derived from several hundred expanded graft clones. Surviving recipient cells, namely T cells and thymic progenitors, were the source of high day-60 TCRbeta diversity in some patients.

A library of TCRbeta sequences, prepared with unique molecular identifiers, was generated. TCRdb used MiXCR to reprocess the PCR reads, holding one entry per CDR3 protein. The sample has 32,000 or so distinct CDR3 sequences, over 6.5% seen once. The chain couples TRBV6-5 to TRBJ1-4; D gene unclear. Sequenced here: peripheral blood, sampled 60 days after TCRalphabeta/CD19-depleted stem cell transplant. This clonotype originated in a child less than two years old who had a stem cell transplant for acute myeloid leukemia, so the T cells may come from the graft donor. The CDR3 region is CASSWGLTYEKLFF. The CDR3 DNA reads TGTGCCAGCAGTTGGGGTCTTACCTACGAAAAACTGTTTTTT.